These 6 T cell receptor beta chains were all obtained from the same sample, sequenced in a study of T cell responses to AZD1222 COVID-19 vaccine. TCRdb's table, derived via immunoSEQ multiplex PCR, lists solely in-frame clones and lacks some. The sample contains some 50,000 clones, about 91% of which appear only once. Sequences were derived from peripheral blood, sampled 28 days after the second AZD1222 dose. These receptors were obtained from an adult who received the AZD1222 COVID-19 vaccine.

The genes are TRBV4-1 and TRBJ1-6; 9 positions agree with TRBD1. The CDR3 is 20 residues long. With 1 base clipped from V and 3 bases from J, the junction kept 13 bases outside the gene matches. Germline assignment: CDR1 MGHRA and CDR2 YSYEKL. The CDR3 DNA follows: TGCGCCAGCAGCCAAGCGGGGGGCCAACAGGGGGCCAGCTATAATTCACCCCTCCACTTT. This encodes CASSQAGGQQGASYNSPLHF.

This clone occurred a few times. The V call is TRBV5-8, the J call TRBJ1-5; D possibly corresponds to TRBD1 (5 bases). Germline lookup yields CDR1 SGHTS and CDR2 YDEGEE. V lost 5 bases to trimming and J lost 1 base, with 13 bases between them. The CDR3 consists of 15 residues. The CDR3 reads CASRATGGSNQPQHF. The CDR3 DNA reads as TGTGCCAGCAGGGCAACAGGTGGGAGCAATCAGCCCCAGCATTTT.

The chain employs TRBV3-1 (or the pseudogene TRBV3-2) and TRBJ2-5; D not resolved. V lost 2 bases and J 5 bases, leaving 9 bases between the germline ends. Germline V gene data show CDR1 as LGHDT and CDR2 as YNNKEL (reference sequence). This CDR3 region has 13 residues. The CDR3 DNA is TGTGCCAGCAGCCAACGGGCGCGGGAGACCCAGTACTTC. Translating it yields CASSQRARETQYF.

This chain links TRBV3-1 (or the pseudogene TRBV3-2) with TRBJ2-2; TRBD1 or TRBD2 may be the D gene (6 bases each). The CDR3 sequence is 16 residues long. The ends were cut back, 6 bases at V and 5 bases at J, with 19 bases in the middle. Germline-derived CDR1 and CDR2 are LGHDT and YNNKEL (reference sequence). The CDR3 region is CASSPTSQGRTGELFF. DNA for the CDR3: TGTGCCAGCAGTCCTACGTCGCAGGGGAGGACCGGGGAGCTGTTTTTT.

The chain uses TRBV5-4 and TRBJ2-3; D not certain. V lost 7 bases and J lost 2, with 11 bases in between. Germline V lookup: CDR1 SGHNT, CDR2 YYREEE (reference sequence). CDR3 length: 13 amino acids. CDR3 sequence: CASSATNTDTQYF. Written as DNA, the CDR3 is TGTGCCAGCTCCGCTACAAACACAGATACGCAGTATTTT.

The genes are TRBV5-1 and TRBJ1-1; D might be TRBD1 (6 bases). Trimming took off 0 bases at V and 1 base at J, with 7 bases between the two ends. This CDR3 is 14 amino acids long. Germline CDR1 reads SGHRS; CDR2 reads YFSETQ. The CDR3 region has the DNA TGCGCCAGCAGCTTGGAGGGACAGAACACTGAAGCTTTCTTT. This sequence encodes CASSLEGQNTEAFF.